This entry lists 27 T cell receptor beta chains sequenced from one sample in a study of human T cells and chemical hapten exposure. TCRdb processed the RACE reads anew with MiXCR; each CDR3 protein has one entry. The sample lists roughly 380,000 distinct CDR3 sequences; more than 5% were seen once. Time point of the sample: patch test 2, 6 weeks after DPC sensitization. Treatment in this sample: therapeutic diphenylcyclopropenone sensitization with weekly scalp DPC. The sequencing here drew on whole blood, taken in connection with sensitization to the hapten diphenylcyclopropenone (DPC). These receptors all stem from a young woman with alopecia areata. Some clones in this sample may be carry-over from other donors' samples.

The rearrangement links TRBV15 to TRBJ2-7; 8 bases agree with TRBD1. The trim removed 2 bases at V and 5 bases at J, leaving 11 bases unmatched. CDR1 is LNHNV, CDR2 YYDKDF, per germline (reference sequence). This CDR3 region has 16 residues. Written as DNA, the CDR3 is TGTGCCACCAGCAGAAAATTCGGACAGGGTGCCCACGAGCAGTACTTC. Translation gives CATSRKFGQGAHEQYF.

The rearrangement joins TRBV27 to TRBJ1-5, with D possibly TRBD1 on 5 matching bases. The CDR3 extends over 15 amino acids. Per the germline V gene, CDR1 is MNHEY and CDR2 is SMNVEV (reference sequence). V was cut by 3 bases and J by 5 bases, with 14 bases left in between. For the CDR3, the DNA is TGTGCCAGCAGTTTGAGCCCGACAGCGGATCAGCCCCAGCATTTT. Its protein product is CASSLSPTADQPQHF.

V usage is TRBV7-9 and J usage is TRBJ2-7; 10 positions agree with TRBD1. Looked up from germline, CDR1 is SEHNR and CDR2 is FQNEAQ (reference sequence). This CDR3 contains 14 residues. The ends lost 5 bases at V and 6 bases at J; junction bases unmatched: 7. The CDR3 DNA is TGTGCCAGCAGCCCCGGGACAGGGGTCGGCGAGCAGTACTTC. Translated: CASSPGTGVGEQYF.

This clonotype was seen only a few times. The rearrangement uses TRBV28 and TRBJ2-1, with 8 bases fitting TRBD1. The trim removed 5 bases at V and 1 base at J, leaving 10 bases unmatched. CDR1 is MDHEN, CDR2 SYDVKM, per germline. The CDR3 is 17 residues long. The CDR3 nucleotides are TGTGCCAGCAGTGGCAGACTACAGGGGGGTTCCTACAATGAGCAGTTCTTC. Amino acids: CASSGRLQGGSYNEQFF.

There are a few counts of this clonotype. The V call is TRBV20-1, the J call TRBJ2-7, with D perhaps matching TRBD1 (6 bases). The CDR3 loop spans 14 amino acids. The V end lost 3 bases, the J end lost 6 bases, and 18 bases lay between the germline ends. CDR1 DFQATT and CDR2 SNEGSKA come from the germline V gene (reference sequence). The CDR3 DNA sequence: TGCAGTGCTAGCGGGGTGACAGGCGCTACCGAGCAGTACTTC. It is translated as CSASGVTGATEQYF.

Only a few counts were recorded for this clonotype. This chain links TRBV7-9 with TRBJ2-3; D unresolved. Germline CDR1 SEHNR, CDR2 FQNEAQ (reference sequence). The CDR3 consists of 13 residues. V lost 5 bases and J 6 bases, leaving 12 bases between the germline ends. CDR3 protein: CASSRANGDTQYF. As DNA, the CDR3 is TGTGCCAGCAGCCGGGCCAACGGGGATACGCAGTATTTT.

This clonotype was found many times. The chain employs TRBV6-6 and TRBJ1-5; D might be TRBD1 (6 bases). V was clipped by 4 bases and J by 7 bases, with 8 bases between them. Germline assignment: CDR1 MNHNY and CDR2 SVGAGI (reference sequence). This CDR3 has 12 residues. The CDR3 coding sequence is TGTGCCAGCAGTTTACAGGGACAGCCCCAGCATTTT. It translates to CASSLQGQPQHF.

The sample holds a few counts of this clonotype. V gene TRBV2 combines with J gene TRBJ1-2; D might be TRBD1 (6 bases). Trimming removed 4 bases at V and 3 bases at J, with 12 bases between. The germline V gene has CDR1 SNHLY and CDR2 FYNNEI. The CDR3 extends over 14 amino acids. The CDR3 loop reads CASSAQGAHYGYTF. The CDR3, as DNA: TGTGCCAGCAGTGCACAGGGAGCTCACTATGGCTACACCTTC.

This clonotype has a count of ten or more. V usage is TRBV12-3 or TRBV12-4 and J usage is TRBJ2-1; D is undetermined. This CDR3 region has 11 residues. V lost 6 bases and J lost 9, with 9 bases in between. The CDR3 loop reads CASSRKSEQFF. The CDR3 bases are TGTGCCAGCAGCCGAAAGAGTGAGCAGTTCTTC.

Regarding this clonotype: A much larger clonotype is one base distant, so this may be a read error. CDR3 in amino acids: CSARLGLNQPQHF. The CDR3 nucleotides read TGCAGTGCTAGACTGGGGCTCAACCAGCCCCAGCATTTT. V usage is TRBV20-1 and J usage is TRBJ1-5; perhaps TRBD1 as D (5 bases). The CDR3 extends over 13 amino acids. Germline V gene sequence: CDR1 DFQATT, CDR2 SNEGSKA (reference sequence). Deletions cut 2 bases from V and 7 bases from J, with 12 bases between.

This chain uses TRBV19 with TRBJ1-2, with D unresolved. Trimming stripped 4 bases from V and 8 bases from J, with 11 bases between. Looked up from germline, CDR1 is LNHDA and CDR2 is SQIVND (reference sequence). The CDR3 loop spans 12 amino acids. Here the CDR3 reads CASSNLPTGYTF. The CDR3 bases are TGTGCCAGTAGTAACTTACCGACAGGCTACACCTTC.

This clonotype was picked up a small number of times. The chain carries TRBV3-1 and TRBJ1-1; D unresolved. This CDR3 is built from 14 residues. Trimming removed 4 bases from V and 8 bases from J, with 17 bases in between. Germline V gene sequence: CDR1 LGHDT, CDR2 YNNKEL (reference sequence). CDR3 loop: CASSLGVAGVEAFF. CDR3 in DNA: TGTGCCAGCAGCCTTGGGGTGGCCGGGGTGGAAGCTTTCTTT.

About this clonotype itself: A clone one base away is much larger, so this may be a read error. The V gene is TRBV29-1, the J gene TRBJ2-1; no reliable D call. V was shortened by 5 bases and J by 0 bases, with 11 bases between the two germline ends. Per germline, CDR1 SQVTM and CDR2 ANQGSEA. The CDR3 length is 14 residues. The CDR3 sequence: CSVRILSSYNEQFF. The CDR3 nucleotides are TGCAGCGTTCGGATCCTCTCCTCCTACAATGAGCAGTTCTTC.

V is TRBV7-2 and J is TRBJ2-5; TRBD2 aligns across 8 bases. The germline V gene encodes CDR1 SGHTA and CDR2 FQGNSA. V dropped 5 bases and J dropped 4; count of bases not matched to a gene: 18. The CDR3 sequence is 18 residues long. The CDR3 DNA is TGTGCCAGCAGCATTCGTCGATTTGGCGGGGCGGGAGGAGAGACCCAGTACTTC. Translated, it gives CASSIRRFGGAGGETQYF.

This clonotype came up many times. J is TRBJ1-1 and V is TRBV20-1; tentative D call: TRBD1 (6 bases). V lost 5 bases and J lost 10, with 17 bases in between. The germline CDR1 and CDR2 sequences are DFQATT and SNEGSKA (reference sequence). This CDR3 has 12 residues. The CDR3 loop is CSALAYRVGAFF. The CDR3 DNA follows: TGCAGTGCTCTAGCTTACAGGGTCGGAGCTTTCTTT.

This clonotype was counted at least ten times. The CDR3 region is CASSSPSHAGTSGDTDTQYF. CDR3 sequence (DNA): TGTGCCAGCAGCTCTCCCTCGCACGCCGGGACTAGCGGCGACACAGATACGCAGTATTTT. The chain uses TRBV7-2 and TRBJ2-3; TRBD2 aligns across 11 bases. The CDR3 has 20 residues. Per germline, CDR1 SGHTA and CDR2 FQGNSA. V shed 4 bases and J 2 bases; nucleotides not matched to a gene: 17.

The chain has TRBV5-1 and TRBJ2-5, with 7 nucleotides matching TRBD1. The CDR3 has 13 amino acids. V gave up 7 bases and J gave up 2 bases; unmatched junction bases: 5. Germline V gives CDR1 SGHRS, CDR2 YFSETQ. The CDR3 DNA reads TGCGCCAGCCGGGACAGCTTACAAGAGACCCAGTACTTC. Its protein product is CASRDSLQETQYF. Full variable domain (remainder filled in from reference TRBV5-1 and TRBJ2-5): KAGVTQTPRYLIKTRGQQVTLSCSPISGHRSVSWYQQTPGQGLQFLFEYFSETQRNKGNFPGRFSGRQFSNSRSEMNVSTLELGDSALYLCASRDSLQETQYFGPGTRLLVL.

Ten or more counts support this clonotype. The rearrangement uses TRBV6-5 and TRBJ1-1; TRBD1 matches 8 bases. V was pared by 0 bases and J by 5 bases, with 5 bases of the junction left unmatched. This CDR3 contains 15 residues. Germline V gene lookup returns CDR1 MNHEY and CDR2 SVGAGI. The CDR3 reads CASSYSGQGRTEAFF. The CDR3 DNA follows: TGTGCCAGCAGTTACTCAGGACAGGGTAGGACTGAAGCTTTCTTT.

In its sample, this clonotype was seen a few times. The chain links TRBV5-1 to TRBJ2-5; D may correspond to TRBD1 or TRBD2 (5 bases each). The CDR3 covers 16 residues. With 4 bases removed from V and 4 bases from J, the gap between germline ends came to 20 bases. From germline, CDR1 is SGHRS and CDR2 YFSETQ. The CDR3 loop reads CASSPPSGAGGETQYF. In nucleotides, the CDR3 is TGCGCCAGCAGCCCGCCTTCTGGGGCCGGAGGAGAGACCCAGTACTTC.

This clonotype was seen ten or more times. The rearrangement joins TRBV20-1 to TRBJ1-6; TRBD1 might be the D (6 bases). Trimming removed 5 bases at V and 7 bases at J, with 15 bases between. This CDR3 contains 14 residues. Germline V gene sequence: CDR1 DFQATT, CDR2 SNEGSKA (reference sequence). Here the CDR3 reads CSAPPTGYNSPLHF. As DNA, the CDR3 is TGCAGTGCTCCTCCGACAGGTTACAATTCACCCCTCCACTTT.

This chain joins TRBV3-1 and TRBJ1-1, with TRBD1 as a possible D gene (6 bases). V lost 4 bases and J lost 7, with 10 bases in between. The CDR3 loop spans 12 amino acids. Looked up from germline, CDR1 is LGHDT and CDR2 is YNNKEL (reference sequence). The CDR3 coding sequence is TGTGCCAGCAGCCCGGACAGACTTGAAGCTTTCTTT. Residues: CASSPDRLEAFF.

This clonotype has more than one count but fewer than ten. The CDR3 DNA sequence: TGTGCCACCCTCTCCAGGACAGGGTGGAGAGAGACCCAGTACTTC. As protein: CATLSRTGWRETQYF. The chain carries TRBV28 and TRBJ2-5; 8 bases align to TRBD1. Trimming removed 10 bases from V and 4 bases from J; junction bases left unmatched: 14. The germline V gene has CDR1 MDHEN and CDR2 SYDVKM. The CDR3 loop spans 15 amino acids.

This clonotype was detected many times. The chain employs TRBV28 and TRBJ1-1; 8 nucleotides line up with TRBD1. This CDR3 is built from 14 residues. From germline, CDR1 is MDHEN and CDR2 SYDVKM. V shed 8 bases, J shed 0 bases, and the junction held 5 bases outside the gene matches. This CDR3 reads CASSPGGMNTEAFF. CDR3 nucleotide sequence: TGTGCCAGCTCACCAGGGGGCATGAACACTGAAGCTTTCTTT. The full variable domain, rest sourced from reference TRBV28 and TRBJ1-1, is DVKVTQSSRYLVKRTGEKVFLECVQDMDHENMFWYRQDPGLGLRLIYFSYDVKMKEKGDIPEGYSVSREKKERFSLILESASTNQTSMYLCASSPGGMNTEAFFGQGTRLTVV.

The rearrangement links TRBV5-4 to TRBJ1-1, with a weak D call TRBD1 (5 bases). CDR1 and CDR2 (germline): SGHNT, YYREEE (reference sequence). This CDR3 region has 15 residues. V gave up 4 bases and J gave up 6 bases, with 19 bases separating them. The CDR3 coding sequence is TGTGCCAGCAGCCAACCGGGACGGTGGACCGCTGAAGCTTTCTTT. Its protein product is CASSQPGRWTAEAFF.

This clonotype showed up many times. The rearrangement links TRBV20-1 to TRBJ1-5; no clear D. The CDR3 is 13 residues long. Trimming took off 4 bases at V and 0 bases at J, with 7 bases between the two ends. In germline, CDR1 is DFQATT, CDR2 SNEGSKA (reference sequence). CDR3 protein: CSANIDSNQPQHF. CDR3 DNA: TGCAGTGCTAACATCGATAGCAATCAGCCCCAGCATTTT.

This clonotype has at least ten counts. CDR3 bases: TGCGCCAGCAGCCGGTCTAGGGGAGAGACCCAGTACTTC. It is translated as CASSRSRGETQYF. This chain links TRBV4-1 with TRBJ2-5, with D maybe TRBD1 (5 bases). The CDR3 consists of 13 residues. Trimming removed 4 bases at V and 4 bases at J, with 10 bases between. Germline assignment: CDR1 MGHRA and CDR2 YSYEKL.

The V call is TRBV7-8, the J call TRBJ1-2; D gene ambiguous. With 5 bases removed from V and 6 bases from J, the gap between germline ends came to 19 bases. Germline V gene data show CDR1 as SGHVS and CDR2 as FQNEAQ. The CDR3 covers 15 residues. CDR3 DNA sequence: TGTGCCAGCAGCCCCACAGCTACCCCAGTCAATGGCTACACCTTC. As protein: CASSPTATPVNGYTF.